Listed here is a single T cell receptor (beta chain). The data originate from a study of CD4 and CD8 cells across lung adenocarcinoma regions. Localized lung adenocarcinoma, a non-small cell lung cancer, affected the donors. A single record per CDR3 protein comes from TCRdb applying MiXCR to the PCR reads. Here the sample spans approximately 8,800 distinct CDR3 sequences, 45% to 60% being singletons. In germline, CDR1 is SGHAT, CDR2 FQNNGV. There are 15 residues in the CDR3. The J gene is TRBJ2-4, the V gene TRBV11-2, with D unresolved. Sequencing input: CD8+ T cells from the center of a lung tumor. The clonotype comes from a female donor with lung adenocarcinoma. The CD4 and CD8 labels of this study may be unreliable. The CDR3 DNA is TGTGGCCGCGGCTTCGGGCTGTGGGCCAAAAATATGCAGTACTTC. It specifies CGRGFGLWAKNMQYF. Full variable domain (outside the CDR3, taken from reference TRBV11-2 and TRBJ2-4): EAGVAQSPRYKIIEKRQSVAFWCNPISGHATLYWYQQILGQGPKLLIQFQNNGVVDDSQLPKDRFSAERLKGVDSTLKIQPAKLEDSAVYLCGRGFGLWAKNMQYFGAGTRLSVL.